These T cell receptor beta chains were read from a single sample in a study of OX40 agonist ivuxolimab in advanced cancers. TCRdb's copy holds only in-frame clones and misses some; the assay was immunoSEQ multiplex PCR. Altogether tens of thousands of clones are present, about 88% being singletons, with the ten largest covering 9.9%. Specimen: CD4+ or CD8+ T cells sorted from blood, collected in a trial of the OX40 agonist ivuxolimab. The receptor set was obtained from an adult with an advanced solid tumor such as melanoma, head and neck, liver or kidney cancer. Both conserved end residues are part of each CDR3. A D gene is named only where the DNA matches it firmly. A clone size is listed for some rows: how often the clone was seen (once, few, many), or a class if it is expanded.

j_call: TRBJ2-3; clone_size: -; v_call: TRBV6-1; d_call: TRBD2; cdr3_nt: TGTGCCAGCATTCGACTAGCGGGAGGGGGAGATACGCAGTATTTT; cdr3_aa: CASIRLAGGGDTQYF
j_call: TRBJ2-5; clone_size: -; v_call: TRBV7-8; d_call: TRBD1; cdr3_nt: TGTGCCAGCAGTTACAGGGGGCTGGGGGAGACCCAGTACTTC; cdr3_aa: CASSYRGLGETQYF
j_call: TRBJ2-7; clone_size: -; v_call: TRBV20-1; d_call: -; cdr3_nt: TGCAGTGCAGCTGACACCTACGAGCAGTACTTC; cdr3_aa: CSAADTYEQYF
j_call: TRBJ1-1; clone_size: few; v_call: TRBV25-1; d_call: -; cdr3_nt: TGTGCCAGCACGGTTGCAGGGTTGAACACTGAAGCTTTCTTT; cdr3_aa: CASTVAGLNTEAFF
j_call: TRBJ2-1; clone_size: -; v_call: TRBV7-9; d_call: TRBD1; cdr3_nt: TGTGCCAGCAGCTTAGCGGGACAGTACAATGAGCAGTTCTTC; cdr3_aa: CASSLAGQYNEQFF
j_call: TRBJ2-3; clone_size: -; v_call: TRBV28; d_call: TRBD2; cdr3_nt: TGTGCCAGCAGTTTATCGCGTCGACTAGCGAGCCCAAATTTT; cdr3_aa: CASSLSRRLASPNF
j_call: TRBJ2-1; clone_size: -; v_call: TRBV21-1; d_call: -; cdr3_nt: TGTGCCAGCAGCATACGGACAGTGAGCTCCTACAATGAGCAGTTCTTC; cdr3_aa: CASSIRTVSSYNEQFF
j_call: TRBJ2-3; clone_size: -; v_call: TRBV6-5; d_call: TRBD2; cdr3_nt: TGTGCCAGCAGTTTCATTAGCGGGAGTGCAGATACGCAGTATTTT; cdr3_aa: CASSFISGSADTQYF
j_call: TRBJ2-7; clone_size: -; v_call: TRBV5-1; d_call: -; cdr3_nt: TGCGCCAGCAGCTTGACCCAAGGGAGCTACGAGCAGTACTTC; cdr3_aa: CASSLTQGSYEQYF
j_call: TRBJ1-4; clone_size: -; v_call: TRBV16; d_call: TRBD1; cdr3_nt: TGTGCCAGCAGCTTGGGACAGACTAATGAAAAACTGTTTTTT; cdr3_aa: CASSLGQTNEKLFF
j_call: TRBJ2-3; clone_size: -; v_call: TRBV10-1; d_call: TRBD1; cdr3_nt: TGCGCCAGCAGTCCCCACAGGGGAAGGACAGATACGCAGTATTTT; cdr3_aa: CASSPHRGRTDTQYF
j_call: TRBJ2-3; clone_size: -; v_call: TRBV6-5; d_call: TRBD2; cdr3_nt: TGTGCCAGCACTAGCGGCTATACAGATACGCAGTATTTT; cdr3_aa: CASTSGYTDTQYF
j_call: TRBJ1-3; clone_size: -; v_call: TRBV28; d_call: -; cdr3_nt: TGTGCCAGCAGACCTGGGGGGGGAGCTGGAAACACCATATATTTT; cdr3_aa: CASRPGGGAGNTIYF
j_call: TRBJ2-1; clone_size: -; v_call: TRBV5-4; d_call: TRBD2; cdr3_nt: TGTGCCAGCAGCCAGCCGGGACTAGCCGTCCCTGAGCAGTTCTTC; cdr3_aa: CASSQPGLAVPEQFF
j_call: TRBJ2-5; clone_size: -; v_call: TRBV5-1; d_call: -; cdr3_nt: TGCGCCAGCAGCTTGGGTTTGAGAGAGACCCAGTACTTC; cdr3_aa: CASSLGLRETQYF
j_call: TRBJ2-2; clone_size: -; v_call: TRBV11-3; d_call: -; cdr3_nt: TGTGCCAGCAGCTTAGATGGGGGCGGCGGGACCGGGGAGCTGTTTTTT; cdr3_aa: CASSLDGGGGTGELFF
j_call: TRBJ2-1; clone_size: -; v_call: TRBV28; d_call: TRBD2; cdr3_nt: TGTGCCAGCAATCCTAGCGGGACTTACAATGAGCAGTTCTTC; cdr3_aa: CASNPSGTYNEQFF
j_call: TRBJ2-5; clone_size: -; v_call: TRBV6-1; d_call: -; cdr3_nt: TGTGCCAGCAGTCCCTCCCCGGGCAGGGAAGAGACCCAGTACTTC; cdr3_aa: CASSPSPGREETQYF
j_call: TRBJ2-3; clone_size: -; v_call: TRBV2; d_call: -; cdr3_nt: TGTGCCAGCAGTGATTGGGCAGATACGCAGTATTTT; cdr3_aa: CASSDWADTQYF
j_call: TRBJ2-1; clone_size: -; v_call: TRBV28; d_call: -; cdr3_nt: TGTGCCAGCCGTGACGACTTAGCGGACTACAATGAGCAGTTCTTC; cdr3_aa: CASRDDLADYNEQFF
j_call: TRBJ1-2; clone_size: -; v_call: TRBV5-6; d_call: -; cdr3_nt: TGTGCCAGCAGCCCAAGCATGGCAGACTATGGCTACACCTTC; cdr3_aa: CASSPSMADYGYTF
j_call: TRBJ1-5; clone_size: -; v_call: TRBV18; d_call: TRBD1; cdr3_nt: TGTGCCAGCTCACAACAGGGGGCGACCAATCAGCCCCAGCATTTT; cdr3_aa: CASSQQGATNQPQHF
j_call: TRBJ2-1; clone_size: -; v_call: TRBV11-1; d_call: -; cdr3_nt: TGTGCCAGCAGCTTATTTGGTAACAATGAGCAGTTCTTC; cdr3_aa: CASSLFGNNEQFF
j_call: TRBJ2-7; clone_size: -; v_call: TRBV28; d_call: TRBD2; cdr3_nt: TGTGCCAGCAGTTTAGGCCTAGCGGGAGTTCCCGAGCAGTACTTC; cdr3_aa: CASSLGLAGVPEQYF
j_call: TRBJ1-4; clone_size: -; v_call: TRBV2; d_call: -; cdr3_nt: TGTGCCAGCAGTGGGCACCGAACTAATGAAAAACTGTTTTTT; cdr3_aa: CASSGHRTNEKLFF
j_call: TRBJ1-1; clone_size: -; v_call: TRBV19; d_call: TRBD1; cdr3_nt: TGTGCCAGTAGTAGGGACAGGGACACTGAAGCTTTCTTT; cdr3_aa: CASSRDRDTEAFF
j_call: TRBJ2-5; clone_size: -; v_call: TRBV28; d_call: -; cdr3_nt: TGTGCCAGCAGTGGGGATGTAGAGACCCAGTACTTC; cdr3_aa: CASSGDVETQYF
j_call: TRBJ2-3; clone_size: -; v_call: TRBV5-8; d_call: TRBD2; cdr3_nt: TGTGCCAGCACCCCGGGACTAGCGGCTAGCACAGATACGCAGTATTTT; cdr3_aa: CASTPGLAASTDTQYF
j_call: TRBJ2-3; clone_size: -; v_call: TRBV28; d_call: TRBD1; cdr3_nt: TGTGCCAGCAGCCCAGACAGGGCCCAGGTCGTTACGCAGTATTTT; cdr3_aa: CASSPDRAQVVTQYF
j_call: TRBJ2-1; clone_size: -; v_call: TRBV27; d_call: TRBD1; cdr3_nt: TGTGCCAGCAGTTTAAACAGGGGGAATGAGCAGTTCTTC; cdr3_aa: CASSLNRGNEQFF
j_call: TRBJ2-5; clone_size: few; v_call: TRBV2; d_call: TRBD2; cdr3_nt: TGTGCCAGCAGTGCGGAGACTAGCGGGACGGAGACCCAGTACTTC; cdr3_aa: CASSAETSGTETQYF
j_call: TRBJ1-5; clone_size: once; v_call: TRBV29-1; d_call: -; cdr3_nt: TGCAGCGTCGCAGGGGAGAGCAATCAGCCCCAGCATTTT; cdr3_aa: CSVAGESNQPQHF
j_call: TRBJ2-4; clone_size: -; v_call: TRBV4-1; d_call: -; cdr3_nt: TGCGCCAGCAGCCTGCCCGATAGCCTAGGGATAGCCAAAAACATTCAGTACTTC; cdr3_aa: CASSLPDSLGIAKNIQYF